This T cell receptor (beta chain) was obtained from a study of T cell repertoires in aging, cancer and after chemotherapy. TCR beta rearrangements were amplified from peripheral blood genomic DNA. This CDR3 comprises 13 residues. The germline V gene encodes CDR1 LNHDA and CDR2 SQIVND (reference sequence). Germline trimming cut 5 bases from V and 5 bases from J; bases unmatched to any gene: 2. Rearranged V-D-J TRB sequences were amplified with a mixed TRB-A/B primer pool. MiXCR, run by TCRdb on the multiplex PCR reads, gives a single entry per CDR3 protein. The sample carries under 7,500 distinct CDR3 sequences, 21% recorded once.

The TCR sequence derives from a human donor with a blood cancer. The V gene is TRBV19, the J gene TRBJ2-4; TRBD1 matches at 8 bases. Sequenced input: blood. The CDR3 protein is CASSGTGENIQYF. CDR3 in DNA: TGTGCCAGTAGTGGGACAGGAGAAAACATTCAGTACTTC. Variable domain in full (rest from reference TRBV19 and TRBJ2-4): DGGITQSPKYLFRKEGQNVTLSCEQNLNHDAMYWYRQDPGQGLRLIYYSQIVNDFQKGDIAEGYSVSREKKESFPLTVTSAQKNPTAFYLCASSGTGENIQYFGAGTRLSVL.